A single sample is the source of the 29 T cell receptor beta chains below, sequenced in a study of blood T cell repertoires in COVID-19. Method: immunoSEQ multiplex PCR; TCRdb's copy keeps in-frame clones and lacks some. The sample lists more than 95,000 clones; roughly 80% were seen once. Sequencing was performed on peripheral blood. The receptors shown here come from a man aged 60 to 75 with acute or convalescent COVID-19.

This clone came up once. The chain uses TRBV7-9 and TRBJ2-7, with TRBD1 as a possible D gene (5 bases). From germline, CDR1 is SEHNR and CDR2 FQNEAQ (reference sequence). This CDR3 comprises 13 residues. Trimming took 2 bases from V and 2 from J, leaving 7 bases between them. CDR3 coding DNA: TGTGCCAGCAGCTTAACAGGTACCTACGAGCAGTACTTC. The encoded protein is CASSLTGTYEQYF.

The chain employs TRBV6-1 and TRBJ2-3; D is possibly TRBD2 (6 bases). The CDR3 consists of 13 residues. Germline V gene lookup returns CDR1 MNHNS and CDR2 SASEGT. V was clipped by 0 bases and J by 13 bases, with 14 bases between them. CDR3 nucleotides: TGTGCCAGCAGTGAAGCGGTTTGGGGGGTGGAGTATTTT. Amino acid sequence: CASSEAVWGVEYF.

The chain has TRBV11-2 and TRBJ1-4, with D perhaps TRBD1 (5 bases). The V and J ends lost 5 bases and 6 bases respectively, with 16 bases between them. This CDR3 contains 15 residues. The germline gives CDR1 SGHAT, CDR2 FQNNGV. The CDR3 region has the DNA TGTGCCAGCAGCGAACCAGGGTGGGTCTATGAAAAACTGTTTTTT. As protein: CASSEPGWVYEKLFF. The variable domain in full, with the rest retrieved from reference TRBV11-2 and TRBJ1-4, is EAGVAQSPRYKIIEKRQSVAFWCNPISGHATLYWYQQILGQGPKLLIQFQNNGVVDDSQLPKDRFSAERLKGVDSTLKIQPAKLEDSAVYLCASSEPGWVYEKLFFGSGTQLSVL.

The chain links TRBV7-9 to TRBJ1-1; D call uncertain. The CDR3 is 12 amino acids. The ends were cut back, 1 base at V and 7 bases at J, with 7 bases in the middle. Germline V gives CDR1 SEHNR, CDR2 FQNEAQ (reference sequence). The CDR3 DNA reads TGTGCCAGCAGCTTAGGCCGTAGTGAAGCTTTCTTT. Its protein is CASSLGRSEAFF.

The chain combines TRBV11-3 with TRBJ2-1; possible D gene TRBD2, 6 bases. CDR3 length: 15 residues. Germline loops: CDR1 SGHNT, CDR2 YENEEA. Between the trimmed V and J ends, which lost 1 base and 2 bases, there was a span of 9 bases. The CDR3 is CASSLGGGAYNEQFF. CDR3 DNA sequence: TGTGCCAGCAGCTTAGGGGGCGGGGCCTACAATGAGCAGTTCTTC.

The chain has TRBV27 and TRBJ2-2, with D uncertain. V was trimmed by 5 bases and J by 5 bases, leaving 15 bases between them. CDR1 is MNHEY, CDR2 SMNVEV, per germline (reference sequence). CDR3 size: 15 residues. The CDR3 sequence is CASSKSLVKTGELFF. DNA for the CDR3: TGTGCCAGCAGTAAAAGCTTGGTAAAGACCGGGGAGCTGTTTTTT.

The V call is TRBV5-4, the J call TRBJ1-6; D is unclear. Germline V lookup: CDR1 SGHNT, CDR2 YYREEE (reference sequence). Trimming cost V 3 bases and J 0 bases, with 10 bases left between them. The CDR3 length is 16 residues. The CDR3 region has the DNA TGTGCCAGCAGCTCGGGGATGAGCTCCTATAATTCACCCCTCCACTTT. Protein product: CASSSGMSSYNSPLHF.

This clone was found a few times. J is TRBJ1-4 and V is TRBV7-6; perhaps TRBD1 as D (6 bases). Germline V lookup: CDR1 SGHVS, CDR2 FNYEAQ. Deletions cut 5 bases from V and 8 bases from J, with 15 bases between. This CDR3 region has 14 residues. DNA for the CDR3: TGTGCCAGCAGCCTTCTGACAGGTTACGAAAAACTGTTTTTT. The encoded protein is CASSLLTGYEKLFF.

CDR3 coding DNA: TGTGCCAGTACCCAAGCCCCCAATGAGCAGTTCTTC. It is translated as CASTQAPNEQFF. The V gene is TRBV19, the J gene TRBJ2-1; D unresolved. The CDR3 consists of 12 residues. The germline gives CDR1 LNHDA, CDR2 SQIVND (reference sequence). V was clipped by 7 bases and J by 6 bases, with 10 bases between them.

The rearrangement links TRBV7-9 to TRBJ2-1; a possible D gene is TRBD2 (5 bases). From germline, CDR1 is SEHNR and CDR2 FQNEAQ (reference sequence). The V and J ends lost 2 bases and 0 bases respectively, with 11 bases between them. The CDR3 is 16 residues long. The CDR3 here is CASSLRSGPSYNEQFF. The CDR3 coding sequence is TGTGCCAGCAGCTTACGCAGCGGACCCTCCTACAATGAGCAGTTCTTC. The full variable domain, completed using reference TRBV7-9 and TRBJ2-1, is DTGVSQNPRHKITKRGQNVTFRCDPISEHNRLYWYRQTLGQGPEFLTYFQNEAQLEKSRLLSDRFSAERPKGSFSTLEIQRTEQGDSAMYLCASSLRSGPSYNEQFFGPGTRLTVL.

The chain has TRBV10-2 and TRBJ2-1; D may be TRBD1 (5 bases). This CDR3 is built from 15 residues. The germline CDR1 and CDR2 sequences are WSHSY and SAAADI. The V gene lost 0 bases and the J gene lost 1 base, with 7 bases spanning the gap. As DNA, the CDR3 is TGCGCCAGCAGTGAGTCGTACAGGTCCTACAATGAGCAGTTCTTC. Amino acid sequence: CASSESYRSYNEQFF.

The CDR3 nucleotides read TGTGCCAATTGGACAGGGACGACGCAGTACTTC. Translating it yields CANWTGTTQYF. The chain is built from TRBV6-4 and TRBJ2-7; 8 bases line up with TRBD1. J gave up 9 bases and V 10 bases, and 8 bases lay outside the gene matches. CDR1 is MRHNA, CDR2 SNTAGT, per germline. The CDR3 is 11 residues long.

This clone was observed a single time. V gene TRBV5-4 combines with J gene TRBJ1-1; D is perhaps TRBD1 (6 bases). The CDR3 runs 16 residues. Germline V CDR1 and CDR2: SGHNT, YYREEE (reference sequence). The ends were cut back, 2 bases at V and 0 bases at J, with 14 bases in the middle. CDR3 region: CASSFRPTGVNTEAFF. The CDR3 DNA sequence: TGTGCCAGCAGCTTTCGGCCGACAGGAGTGAACACTGAAGCTTTCTTT.

The chain carries TRBV12-5 and TRBJ1-1, with D tentatively TRBD1 (6 bases). The CDR3 is 13 amino acids. Trimming removed 5 bases at V and 1 base at J, with 8 bases between. The germline V gene encodes CDR1 LGHNT and CDR2 FRNRAP. The CDR3 is CASGADRNTEAFF. The CDR3 bases are TGTGCTAGTGGTGCGGACAGGAACACTGAAGCTTTCTTT.

The chain recombines TRBV30 with TRBJ1-1; 8 positions match TRBD1. The germline gives CDR1 GTSNPN, CDR2 SVGIG (reference sequence). V lost 4 bases and J lost 5; bases outside the gene matches: 15. CDR3 length: 16 amino acids. As DNA, the CDR3 is TGTGCCTGGAAAGGCGACCAGACAGGGGATCGAACTGAAGCTTTCTTT. This encodes CAWKGDQTGDRTEAFF.

The chain links TRBV28 to TRBJ2-7; TRBD2 agrees at 7 bases. Unmatched junction bases numbered 13, after V lost 6 bases and J lost 5 bases. CDR1 MDHEN and CDR2 SYDVKM come from the germline V gene. The CDR3 runs 15 residues. In DNA form, the CDR3 reads TGTGCCAGCAGACCTCGACGGACTAGAGGTCACGAGCAGTACTTC. Its translation: CASRPRRTRGHEQYF.

The chain employs TRBV6-6 and TRBJ2-2; D might be TRBD2 (6 bases). The CDR3 length is 14 residues. V was pared by 0 bases and J by 10 bases, with 12 bases between. CDR1 and CDR2 (germline): MNHNY, SVGAGI (reference sequence). The DNA of the CDR3 is TGTGCCAGCAGTTACTCGACCGGAGGGGTGGAGCTGTTTTTT. It codes for CASSYSTGGVELFF.

This clone was detected only once. Germline and junction disagree at one end, which may indicate a read error. The chain couples TRBV12-3 or TRBV12-4 to TRBJ2-1; D might be TRBD2 (7 bases). This CDR3 is 11 amino acids long. CDR3 region: CARSGEGGGFF. CDR3 coding DNA: TGTGCCCGCAGCGGCGAGGGGGGGGGATTCTTC.

This chain links TRBV19 with TRBJ1-1; D is unresolved. The V and J ends lost 4 bases and 0 bases respectively, with 12 bases between them. This CDR3 region has 15 residues. Germline-derived CDR1 and CDR2 are LNHDA and SQIVND (reference sequence). The chain's CDR3 is CASSRAPNLNTEAFF. The DNA for the CDR3 is TGTGCCAGTAGTAGAGCCCCAAATTTGAACACTGAAGCTTTCTTT.

In nucleotides, the CDR3 is TGTGCCAGCAGCTTGGTCGGCAGACAATACTATGGCTACACCTTC. Amino acid sequence: CASSLVGRQYYGYTF. The V gene is TRBV5-4, the J gene TRBJ1-2, with D uncertain. The CDR3 has 15 residues. The germline V gene encodes CDR1 SGHNT and CDR2 YYREEE (reference sequence). The V and J ends lost 0 bases and 3 bases respectively, with 12 bases between them.

The CDR3 nucleotides read TGTGCCAGCGGAGGGACAGGGAACACTGAAGCTTTCTTT. This sequence encodes CASGGTGNTEAFF. The chain is built from TRBV25-1 and TRBJ1-1; the match to TRBD1 covers 8 bases. V dropped 8 bases and J dropped 1; count of bases not matched to a gene: 3. The CDR3 has 13 residues. Germline V gene lookup returns CDR1 MGHDK and CDR2 SYGVNS.

The V and J genes are TRBV5-5 and TRBJ1-5, with D unresolved. Deletions cut 4 bases from V and 6 bases from J, with 17 bases between. From germline, CDR1 is SGHKS and CDR2 YYEKEE (reference sequence). The CDR3 runs to 15 residues. The CDR3 DNA sequence: TGTGCCAGCAGCCCAGGATCCTCGGGGTCTCAGCCCCAGCATTTT. It specifies CASSPGSSGSQPQHF.

The chain employs TRBV28 and TRBJ1-2; D remains unclear. The ends were cut back, 2 bases at V and 4 bases at J, with 5 bases in the middle. CDR1 is MDHEN and CDR2 is SYDVKM in the germline V gene. This CDR3 contains 12 residues. The CDR3 bases are TGTGCCAGCAGTTTAGGGCTCTATGGCTACACCTTC. Amino acid sequence: CASSLGLYGYTF.

Turning to this clone: A read error may produce the germline difference seen at one junction end. This sequence joins TRBV7-7 and TRBJ2-3; D remains ambiguous. The CDR3 contains 14 residues. Per germline, CDR1 SSHAT and CDR2 FNYEAQ (reference sequence). CDR3 coding DNA: TGTGCTAGCAGCTTTTTATCGGGTCGAGATACGCAGTATTTT. Residues: CASSFLSGRDTQYF.

The chain combines TRBV6-5 with TRBJ2-5; TRBD1 matches 11 bases. V lost 3 bases and J lost 5; bases outside the gene matches: 8. The CDR3 runs to 16 residues. Germline V gene lookup returns CDR1 MNHEY and CDR2 SVGAGI. DNA of the CDR3: TGTGCCAGCAGTTATTTGCCGGGACAGGGGGGGGAGACCCAGTACTTC. This encodes CASSYLPGQGGETQYF.

The count of this clone is one. The chain is built from TRBV5-1 and TRBJ2-5; TRBD1 agrees at 7 bases. V dropped 4 bases and J dropped 4; count of bases not matched to a gene: 7. This CDR3 is built from 14 residues. Germline CDR1 SGHRS, CDR2 YFSETQ. The CDR3 region is CASSQQGLGETQYF. In DNA, the CDR3 is TGCGCCAGCAGCCAACAGGGGCTAGGAGAGACCCAGTACTTC.

The gene calls are TRBV7-2 and TRBJ2-2; possible D gene TRBD1, 6 bases. Per germline, CDR1 SGHTA and CDR2 FQGNSA. V was pared by 4 bases and J by 6 bases, with 12 bases between. The CDR3 totals 14 residues. The CDR3 spells CASSSYRDAGELFF. The CDR3 DNA reads as TGTGCCAGCAGCTCTTACAGGGACGCCGGGGAGCTGTTTTTT.

As regards this clone: A junction end diverges from the germline sequence, so it may reflect a read error. This rearrangement joins TRBV11-3 to TRBJ2-2; weak D call: TRBD1 (5 bases). CDR3 size: 16 residues. Germline values: CDR1 SGHNT, CDR2 YENEEA. The CDR3 protein is CASSLDRGRGSGELFF. In nucleotides, the CDR3 is TGTGCCAGCAGTTTAGATAGGGGAAGGGGCTCCGGGGAGCTGTTTTTT.

CDR3 loop: CASSRQGTIYEQYV. In DNA form, the CDR3 reads TGTGCCAGCAGTCGACAGGGGACAATCTACGAGCAGTACGTC. The chain links TRBV6-2 or TRBV6-3 to TRBJ2-7, with 8 bases that match TRBD1. This CDR3 has 14 residues. After removal of 5 bases from V and 3 bases from J, the junction contained 6 bases not matched to a gene. Per germline, CDR1 MNHEY and CDR2 SVGEGT.